Listed below are T cell receptor beta chains from one sample, sequenced in a study of cytomegalovirus exposure and HLA in healthy donors. Sequenced by immunoSEQ multiplex PCR; TCRdb stores in-frame clones only, minus some. The sample yields approximately 280,000 clones, 70% to 90% seen once. Sequenced material: PBMCs. The source of these receptors is a young woman in good health and CMV-seronegative. Each CDR3 is given with its conserved first and last residue. D genes are given only for firm matches. Expanded clones get a size class; other rows say once, few or many, or leave the size out.

clone size,V gene,J gene,D gene,CDR3 length,CDR3 protein,CDR3 DNA
-,TRBV6-1,TRBJ1-5,-,14,CASSEGPSGQPQHF,TGTGCCAGCAGTGAAGGGCCATCGGGTCAGCCCCAGCATTTT
once,TRBV19,TRBJ2-7,-,15,CASSILYEGFYEQYF,TGTGCCAGTAGTATTTTGTATGAGGGCTTCTACGAGCAGTACTTC
-,TRBV9,TRBJ2-7,-,14,CASSVASVSYEQYF,TGTGCCAGCAGCGTAGCTAGCGTCTCCTACGAGCAGTACTTC
-,TRBV14,TRBJ2-7,TRBD2,15,CASSHRLASSYEQYF,TGTGCCAGCAGCCATCGACTAGCCAGCTCCTACGAGCAGTACTTC
-,TRBV5-6,TRBJ1-1,-,14,CASSLMVGPTEAFF,TGTGCCAGCAGCTTGATGGTGGGGCCCACTGAAGCTTTCTTT
-,TRBV11-2,TRBJ1-1,TRBD1,14,CASSFDRGGTEAFF,TGTGCCAGCAGCTTTGACAGGGGAGGCACTGAAGCTTTCTTT
-,TRBV18,TRBJ2-7,-,13,CASSPVGAYEQYF,TGTGCCAGCTCCCCGGTGGGAGCCTACGAGCAGTACTTC
-,TRBV10-2,TRBJ2-1,TRBD2,21,CASAPRLGAGGLEVLYNEQFF,TGCGCCAGCGCCCCCCGACTGGGAGCGGGGGGGTTGGAGGTTCTCTACAATGAGCAGTTCTTC
-,TRBV7-3,TRBJ2-1,TRBD2,15,CASSHFTGGINEQFF,TGTGCCAGCAGCCATTTTACGGGGGGGATCAATGAGCAGTTCTTC
-,TRBV6-1,TRBJ2-7,TRBD2,15,CASISLAGQSYEQYF,TGTGCCAGCATTAGTTTAGCGGGGCAATCCTACGAGCAGTACTTC
few,TRBV7-9,TRBJ1-1,-,13,CSSSLSGGTEAFF,TGTTCCAGCAGCTTATCGGGGGGCACTGAAGCTTTCTTT
-,TRBV5-4,TRBJ2-7,TRBD1,15,CASSLGDRNSYEQYF,TGTGCCAGCAGCTTGGGGGACAGGAACTCCTACGAGCAGTACTTC
-,TRBV11-2,TRBJ2-3,-,15,CASSRSGSFADTQYF,TGTGCCAGCAGCCGAAGTGGCTCTTTCGCAGATACGCAGTATTTT
-,TRBV15,TRBJ2-4,-,18,CATSRARGGQLAKNIQYF,TGTGCCACCAGCAGAGCTCGGGGAGGCCAATTAGCCAAAAACATTCAGTACTTC
-,TRBV21-1,TRBJ1-3,-,16,CASSLGRGATGNTIYF,TGTGCCAGCAGCCTCGGCCGGGGGGCGACTGGAAACACCATATATTTT
-,TRBV6-1,TRBJ1-2,-,15,CASSEGQAVNYGYTF,TGTGCCAGCAGTGAAGGACAGGCCGTTAACTATGGCTACACCTTC
-,TRBV7-3,TRBJ2-3,TRBD2,15,CASSLTGTNTDTQYF,TGTGCCAGCAGCTTAACCGGGACTAACACAGATACGCAGTATTTT
-,TRBV29-1,TRBJ2-1,TRBD2,15,CSVDTSGGAYNEQFF,TGCAGCGTTGACACTAGCGGGGGGGCCTACAATGAGCAGTTCTTC
few,TRBV19,TRBJ1-1,-,13,CASSMAPLPEAFF,TGTGCCAGTAGTATGGCCCCCCTCCCTGAAGCTTTCTTT
-,TRBV4-1,TRBJ1-2,TRBD1,15,CASSQGPRTGSGYTF,TGCGCCAGCAGCCAAGGTCCCCGGACAGGGAGCGGCTACACCTTC
-,TRBV5-6,TRBJ1-2,TRBD1,16,CASSLGFSGTGYGYTF,TGTGCCAGCAGCTTGGGGTTTTCCGGGACAGGGTATGGCTACACCTTC
-,TRBV12-5,TRBJ2-5,TRBD2,17,CASGLALSGLSPGTQYF,TGTGCTAGTGGTTTGGCTCTTAGCGGGCTCTCGCCGGGGACCCAGTACTTC
few,TRBV19,TRBJ1-5,TRBD1,14,CASWDRGLNQPQHF,TGTGCCAGCTGGGACAGGGGACTCAATCAGCCCCAGCATTTT
-,TRBV7-6,TRBJ1-5,TRBD1,16,CASSLAGTGFDQPQHF,TGTGCCAGCAGCTTGGCTGGGACAGGGTTCGATCAGCCCCAGCATTTT
-,TRBV9,TRBJ2-1,-,16,CASSAGTGRGVNEQFF,TGTGCCAGCAGCGCCGGGACTGGGCGGGGCGTTAATGAGCAGTTCTTC
few,TRBV10-3,TRBJ1-1,-,12,CAISSTGLEAFF,TGTGCCATCAGTTCAACAGGGCTTGAAGCTTTCTTT
-,TRBV5-4,TRBJ1-2,-,13,CASSGQAFYGYTF,TGTGCCAGCAGCGGCCAGGCCTTCTATGGCTACACCTTC
-,TRBV19,TRBJ1-2,TRBD1,15,CASSSTEGTAYGYTF,TGTGCCAGTAGTTCGACGGAGGGGACAGCCTATGGCTACACCTTC
-,TRBV18,TRBJ1-2,TRBD1,14,CASSPTRTGYGYTF,TGTGCCAGCTCACCAACCCGGACAGGCTATGGCTACACCTTC
-,TRBV7-8,TRBJ2-3,-,15,CASSLEGGITDTQYF,TGTGCCAGCAGCTTAGAAGGAGGGATAACGGATACGCAGTATTTT
-,TRBV13,TRBJ2-1,TRBD2,16,CASSSIAGALYNEQFF,TGTGCCAGCAGCTCGATAGCGGGGGCCCTATACAATGAGCAGTTCTTC
-,TRBV6-1,TRBJ2-1,-,18,CASSESVLSGIGNNEQFF,TGTGCCAGCAGTGAATCCGTCCTTAGCGGTATTGGAAACAATGAGCAGTTCTTC
-,TRBV7-8,TRBJ2-7,TRBD1,15,CASSPSQGVSYEQYF,TGTGCCAGCAGCCCTTCGCAGGGGGTCTCCTACGAGCAGTACTTC
-,TRBV13,TRBJ2-5,TRBD2,14,CASSSGLARETQYF,TGTGCCAGCAGCTCCGGACTAGCCCGGGAGACCCAGTACTTC
-,TRBV27,TRBJ2-7,-,14,CASSLEGTSYEQYF,TGTGCCAGCAGTTTGGAGGGGACGTCCTACGAGCAGTACTTC
-,TRBV9,TRBJ2-1,TRBD2,14,CASSVVGGGNEQFF,TGTGCCAGCAGCGTAGTGGGGGGGGGCAATGAGCAGTTCTTC
once,TRBV7-3,TRBJ2-2,TRBD1,15,CASSSPGTDTGELFF,TGTGCCAGCAGCTCCCCAGGGACAGACACCGGGGAGCTGTTTTTT
-,TRBV14,TRBJ2-7,-,11,CASSRYNEQYF,TGTGCCAGCAGCCGCTATAACGAGCAGTACTTC
-,TRBV19,TRBJ2-1,-,12,CASSIVNNEQFF,TGTGCCAGTAGTATAGTTAACAATGAGCAGTTCTTC
-,TRBV9,TRBJ2-2,TRBD2,16,CASSPWAGGHTGELFF,TGTGCCAGCAGCCCCTGGGCGGGGGGGCACACCGGGGAGCTGTTTTTT
-,TRBV5-1,TRBJ1-2,TRBD1,14,CASSLDQGGYGYTF,TGCGCCAGCAGCTTGGATCAGGGGGGCTATGGCTACACCTTC
once,TRBV9,TRBJ1-3,-,14,CASTPGGSGNTIYF,TGTGCCAGCACCCCGGGGGGAAGTGGAAACACCATATATTTT
-,TRBV10-3,TRBJ1-4,TRBD1,13,CASQGQGNEKLFF,TGTGCCAGCCAGGGACAGGGTAATGAAAAACTGTTTTTT
-,TRBV5-4,TRBJ2-1,-,15,CASSLDSTDYNEQFF,TGTGCCAGCAGCTTGGATTCTACAGACTACAATGAGCAGTTCTTC
-,TRBV7-7,TRBJ1-1,TRBD1,16,CASSPGTGGAYTEAFF,TGTGCCAGCAGCCCCGGGACAGGGGGCGCCTACACTGAAGCTTTCTTT
-,TRBV10-3,TRBJ2-7,TRBD1,16,CAISGAPRQGRYEQYF,TGTGCCATCAGTGGTGCACCCCGACAGGGTCGCTACGAGCAGTACTTC
-,TRBV6-5,TRBJ1-2,TRBD1,13,CASSYAGGDGYTF,TGTGCCAGCAGTTACGCAGGGGGCGACGGCTACACCTTC
-,TRBV7-9,TRBJ2-1,TRBD2,16,CASSLALTSVRNEQFF,TGTGCCAGCAGCTTAGCGCTGACTAGCGTTCGCAATGAGCAGTTCTTC
-,TRBV6-6,TRBJ1-1,-,14,CASSYGGGNTEAFF,TGTGCCAGCAGTTACGGGGGGGGGAACACTGAAGCTTTCTTT
-,TRBV7-9,TRBJ1-1,-,15,CASSPRTGMNTEAFF,TGTGCCAGCAGCCCGAGAACAGGCATGAACACTGAAGCTTTCTTT